The 25 T cell receptor beta chains given below trace back to one sample, sequenced in a study of human CD8 memory T cell subsets. Libraries targeted TCR beta using 5' RACE with UMIs. TCRdb re-analyzed the 5' RACE reads; it lists each CDR3 protein once, without DNA. The listing contains roughly 6,200 distinct CDR3 sequences. The sequencing sample was made of CD8+ effector memory T cells (TEM) sorted from PBMCs. Subset in this sample: effector memory CD8 T cells, CCR7- CD45RO+ CD95+. The source is a human donor in good health.

V gene TRBV11-2 combines with J gene TRBJ1-1. Germline lookup yields CDR1 SGHAT and CDR2 FQNNGV. The CDR3 is 15 residues long. The CDR3 loop reads CASSLVVLMNTEAFF.

The rearrangement joins TRBV20-1 to TRBJ1-4. Germline CDR1 is DFQATT and CDR2 is SNEGSKA (reference sequence). The CDR3 consists of 16 residues. The CDR3 region is CSARDYIAYHNEKLFF.

The V call is TRBV27, the J call TRBJ1-2; TCRdb picks TRBD1, but there is no DNA to check that call. Looked up from germline, CDR1 is MNHEY and CDR2 is SMNVEV (reference sequence). The CDR3 extends over 17 amino acids. The CDR3 protein is CASSPQVALLSNYGYTF.

In terms of frequency, this clonotype is medium-sized. The chain uses TRBV12-3 or TRBV12-4 and TRBJ2-2. This CDR3 contains 11 residues. Here the CDR3 reads CASSTTGELFF.

V usage is TRBV2 and J usage is TRBJ2-5; the TCRdb call, TRBD1, lacks DNA for checking. Germline CDR1 reads SNHLY; CDR2 reads FYNNEI. The CDR3 has 16 residues. Here the CDR3 reads CASSGPDHLYQETQYF.

This clonotype is medium-sized by frequency. The gene calls are TRBV28 and TRBJ1-1; TCRdb picks TRBD1, but there is no DNA to check that call. Germline V gene data show CDR1 as MDHEN and CDR2 as SYDVKM. This CDR3 spans 17 amino acids. CDR3 amino acids: CASSSNLRVGLNTEAFF. The full variable domain, completed using reference TRBV28 and TRBJ1-1, is DVKVTQSSRYLVKRTGEKVFLECVQDMDHENMFWYRQDPGLGLRLIYFSYDVKMKEKGDIPEGYSVSREKKERFSLILESASTNQTSMYLCASSSNLRVGLNTEAFFGQGTRLTVV.

V usage is TRBV13 and J usage is TRBJ2-7; the TCRdb D gene call, TRBD2, has no DNA to confirm it. The CDR3 length is 14 residues. Germline V CDR1 and CDR2: PRHDT, FYEKMQ (reference sequence). Here the CDR3 reads CASSAQTSRYEQYF.

The CDR3 is CSAQLGNTEAFF. This sequence joins TRBV29-1 and TRBJ1-1. The CDR3 consists of 12 residues. The germline V gene has CDR1 SQVTM and CDR2 ANQGSEA.

The chain carries TRBV29-1 and TRBJ2-7; absent DNA, TCRdb's TRBD2 call cannot be checked. Germline CDR1 reads SQVTM; CDR2 reads ANQGSEA. The CDR3 runs 14 residues. Here the CDR3 reads CSVDGGMSSYEQYF.

This clonotype counts as medium-sized by frequency. The genes are TRBV24-1 and TRBJ2-1; absent DNA, TCRdb's TRBD1 call cannot be checked. The CDR3 consists of 18 residues. CDR1 KGHDR and CDR2 SFDVKD come from the germline V gene. This CDR3 is CATSDLDSGTGGMDEQFF.

The chain uses TRBV20-1 and TRBJ1-1; TCRdb calls TRBD1, which cannot be checked without DNA. Looked up from germline, CDR1 is DFQATT and CDR2 is SNEGSKA (reference sequence). The CDR3 extends over 14 amino acids. CDR3: CSARGEDRETEAFF.

The genes are TRBV28 and TRBJ2-1; TCRdb names TRBD2, which stays unverified in the absence of DNA. Germline CDR1 is MDHEN and CDR2 is SYDVKM. This CDR3 region has 16 residues. The CDR3 region is CASSPRGLSSYNEQFF.

This clonotype is labeled medium-sized based on frequency. This chain connects TRBV12-3 or TRBV12-4 to TRBJ2-5; TCRdb's D call, TRBD1, is unchecked because there is no DNA. This CDR3 is 13 amino acids long. This chain's CDR3 is CASSFGQGKTQYF.

The rearrangement uses TRBV7-2 and TRBJ2-3; TCRdb proposes TRBD1, but this gene call is untestable without DNA. CDR3 length: 16 amino acids. In germline, CDR1 is SGHTA, CDR2 FQGNSA. The CDR3 region is CASSLGTGLRADTQYF.

This clonotype is identified as medium-sized from frequency. V is TRBV29-1 and J is TRBJ1-2. The CDR3 consists of 12 residues. Germline values: CDR1 SQVTM, CDR2 ANQGSEA. CDR3 sequence reads: CSVRLGSYGYTF.

The chain has TRBV3-1 and TRBJ2-1. The CDR3 is 15 residues long. Germline CDR1 LGHDT, CDR2 YNNKEL (reference sequence). The chain's CDR3 is CASSQTSDSYNEQFF.

The chain links TRBV6-9 to TRBJ1-5; TCRdb's D gene call, TRBD1, goes unchecked for lack of DNA. The length of the CDR3 is 16 residues. CDR1 MNHGY and CDR2 SVAAGI come from the germline V gene. The CDR3 is CASTPQAKRGNQPQHF.

This rearrangement joins TRBV14 to TRBJ1-2. The CDR3 length is 13 residues. Germline-derived CDR1 and CDR2 are SGHDN and FVKESK. CDR3: CASSQGTSYGYTF.

CDR3 in amino acids: CSVEGWTSDNEQFF. V gene TRBV29-1 combines with J gene TRBJ2-1; TCRdb's D call, TRBD1, is unchecked because there is no DNA. The CDR3 loop spans 14 amino acids. Germline V CDR1 and CDR2: SQVTM, ANQGSEA.

The chain has TRBV21-1 and TRBJ2-5; TCRdb's D gene call, TRBD2, goes unchecked for lack of DNA. TRBV21-1 represents a pseudogene. The CDR3 is 22 amino acids. CDR3 sequence: CASSTLDPRLSRIFGVTETQYF.

This CDR3 reads CASSVAVAGERSGELFF. The chain links TRBV9 to TRBJ2-2; TCRdb lists TRBD2, though no DNA is available to test this call. The CDR3 contains 17 residues. Per the germline V gene, CDR1 is SGDLS and CDR2 is YYNGEE.

By frequency, this clonotype registers medium-sized. The chain's CDR3 is CASSSPQGAFF. V gene TRBV12-3 or TRBV12-4 combines with J gene TRBJ1-1; TCRdb outputs TRBD1, but without DNA this stays unchecked. This CDR3 is 11 amino acids long.

The rearrangement uses TRBV11-2 and TRBJ2-3. CDR1 is SGHAT, CDR2 FQNNGV, per germline. The CDR3 spans 15 residues. This chain's CDR3 is CASSFEGTSIDTQYF. Based on the CDR3 plus reference TRBV11-2 and TRBJ2-3, the full variable domain is EAGVAQSPRYKIIEKRQSVAFWCNPISGHATLYWYQQILGQGPKLLIQFQNNGVVDDSQLPKDRFSAERLKGVDSTLKIQPAKLEDSAVYLCASSFEGTSIDTQYFGPGTRLTVL.

This chain uses TRBV4-3 with TRBJ2-3; the TCRdb D gene call, TRBD2, has no DNA to confirm it. CDR1 is LGHNA, CDR2 YSLEER, per germline. The CDR3 covers 16 residues. The CDR3 protein is CASSLSRALLTDTQYF.

The chain uses TRBV10-1 and TRBJ2-1; without DNA, the TCRdb call of TRBD1 cannot be checked. This CDR3 comprises 11 residues. Looked up from germline, CDR1 is WNHNN and CDR2 is SYGVQD (reference sequence). The CDR3 loop is CASTSGGEQFF.